Below are 13 T cell receptor beta chains sequenced from a single sample in a study of blood T cell repertoires in COVID-19. The data were produced by immunoSEQ multiplex PCR, yet TCRdb's version contains in-frame clones alone and is incomplete. The data contain approximately 290,000 clones, roughly 87% of them singletons. What was sequenced was peripheral blood. These receptor sequences come from a young man with active or convalescent COVID-19.

J is TRBJ1-5 and V is TRBV19; the match to TRBD1 covers 8 bases. CDR3 length equals 13 residues. Germline V gene sequence: CDR1 LNHDA, CDR2 SQIVND (reference sequence). Trimming took 2 bases from V and 11 from J; bases not matched to a gene: 5. CDR3 nucleotides: TGTGCCAGTAGTATAATTTTGGACAGGGCCCAGCATTTT. Protein sequence: CASSIILDRAQHF.

The genes are TRBV29-1 and TRBJ2-7; 8 positions match TRBD2. The CDR3 extends over 14 amino acids. Germline loops: CDR1 SQVTM, CDR2 ANQGSEA. V gave up 6 bases and J gave up 2 bases; unmatched junction bases: 9. In nucleotides, the CDR3 is TGCAGCGTGGCGGGACTAGACGCAGCCTACGAGCAGTACTTC. Translation: CSVAGLDAAYEQYF.

The V and J genes are TRBV6-2 or TRBV6-3 and TRBJ2-3, with 8 bases identical to TRBD1. This CDR3 comprises 15 residues. The germline CDR1 and CDR2 sequences are MNHEY and SVGEGT. The V segment lost 4 bases and the J segment 1 base; nucleotides outside the gene matches: 4. CDR3 amino acids: CASSSPGQGTDTQYF. The CDR3 region has the DNA TGTGCCAGCAGTTCTCCGGGACAGGGCACAGATACGCAGTATTTT.

This rearrangement joins TRBV12-5 to TRBJ1-5; D call uncertain. V shed 0 bases and J shed 0 bases, with 12 bases lying between them. There are 17 residues in the CDR3. Per the germline V gene, CDR1 is LGHNT and CDR2 is FRNRAP. Here the CDR3 DNA reads TGTGCTAGTGGTTTGGTGGGCAACCTTTATAGCAATCAGCCCCAGCATTTT. This codes for CASGLVGNLYSNQPQHF.

The rearrangement joins TRBV7-8 to TRBJ2-1; TRBD2 aligns across 11 bases. CDR1 SGHVS and CDR2 FQNEAQ come from the germline V gene. Germline trimming cut 5 bases from V and 3 bases from J; bases unmatched to any gene: 6. This CDR3 region has 16 residues. CDR3 coding DNA: TGTGCCAGCAGCCTCAAAACTAGCGGGAGCTACAATGAGCAGTTCTTC. Translated, it gives CASSLKTSGSYNEQFF.

For this clone: A read error may account for a junction end that differs from germline. The chain is built from TRBV9 and TRBJ2-7; tentative D call: TRBD2 (7 bases). The length of the CDR3 is 12 residues. Per germline, CDR1 SGDLS and CDR2 YYNGEE. CDR3 sequence (DNA): TGTGCCAGCAGCTACGGGGGGCAGCGACTTCACTTC. Residues: CASSYGGQRLHF.

The chain employs TRBV9 and TRBJ1-2, with 10 bases matching TRBD1. The CDR3 runs to 15 residues. V lost 2 bases, J lost 7 bases, and 8 bases stayed unmatched. Per germline, CDR1 SGDLS and CDR2 YYNGEE. The CDR3 reads CASSVTGGVEGGYTF. CDR3 nucleotides: TGTGCCAGCAGCGTGACAGGGGGCGTAGAGGGTGGCTACACCTTC.

The J gene is TRBJ2-3, the V gene TRBV6-4; D is unresolved. CDR1 is MRHNA, CDR2 SNTAGT, per germline. Trimming shortened V by 5 bases and J by 6 bases, and 12 bases separated the two germline ends. The CDR3 consists of 13 residues. CDR3 sequence: CASSSDRSDTQYF. DNA of the CDR3: TGTGCCAGCAGTAGCGACCGCAGTGATACGCAGTATTTT.

The V call is TRBV18, the J call TRBJ2-5, with 7 nucleotides matching TRBD2. This CDR3 contains 14 residues. Germline trimming cut 2 bases from V and 1 base from J; bases unmatched to any gene: 1. Germline V gene data show CDR1 as KGHSH and CDR2 as LQKENI. CDR3 loop: CASSPTGGQETQYF. The CDR3 DNA reads as TGTGCCAGCTCACCAACGGGAGGCCAAGAGACCCAGTACTTC.

This clone turned up a few times. The chain couples TRBV19 to TRBJ2-1; 8 nucleotides agree with TRBD1. Germline lookup yields CDR1 LNHDA and CDR2 SQIVND (reference sequence). The CDR3 has 13 amino acids. Losses at the gene ends were 8 bases for V and 10 bases for J; bases not matched to a gene: 10. This CDR3 reads CASGTGSYQEQFF. DNA of the CDR3: TGTGCCAGTGGGACAGGATCTTATCAAGAGCAGTTCTTC. The full variable domain, completed using reference TRBV19 and TRBJ2-1, is DGGITQSPKYLFRKEGQNVTLSCEQNLNHDAMYWYRQDPGQGLRLIYYSQIVNDFQKGDIAEGYSVSREKKESFPLTVTSAQKNPTAFYLCASGTGSYQEQFFGPGTRLTVL.

The chain recombines TRBV15 with TRBJ1-5, with a weak D call TRBD1 (5 bases). Germline CDR1 reads LNHNV; CDR2 reads YYDKDF (reference sequence). Between the trimmed V and J ends, which lost 1 base and 3 bases, there was a span of 13 bases. The CDR3 has 16 amino acids. CDR3 sequence: CATSRASGGYNQPQHF. CDR3 DNA sequence: TGTGCCACCAGCAGAGCTTCCGGGGGTTACAATCAGCCCCAGCATTTT.

The chain recombines TRBV19 with TRBJ1-4; no clear D. Germline CDR1 is LNHDA and CDR2 is SQIVND (reference sequence). The CDR3 runs 13 residues. V lost 3 bases to trimming and J lost 7 bases, with 9 bases between them. Here the CDR3 reads CASSIHRGEKLFF. The CDR3 DNA follows: TGTGCCAGTAGTATTCATAGAGGTGAAAAACTGTTTTTT.

The chain carries TRBV10-3 and TRBJ1-1; 7 bases line up with TRBD1. J gave up 1 base and V 10 bases, and 12 bases lay outside the gene matches. CDR1 and CDR2 (germline): ENHRY, SYGVKD. The CDR3 has 15 residues. The CDR3 is CASRASGQQNTEAFF. The CDR3, as DNA: TGTGCCAGCAGAGCGTCGGGACAGCAGAACACTGAAGCTTTCTTT.